This TCR beta chain was found in a study of blood T cell repertoires in COVID-19. The overall study: COVID-19 samples collected from the United States, Italy and Spain covered acute and convalescent phases.

V trimming: 3 bases; J trimming: 7 bases; junction bases outside the gene matches: 7. Germline CDR1 is LGHDT and CDR2 is YNNKEL (reference sequence). The CDR3 is 16 amino acids. How the authors handled the data: Amplification of reference gene primers was used by the study to estimate nucleated cell counts. TCRdb keeps only in-frame clones here, not all; method: immunoSEQ multiplex PCR. V and J calls and clone size are copied from that table; D and trimming were computed from the DNA. The table includes roughly 260,000 clones, about 89% detected once. The sequencing input was peripheral blood. This TCR came from a man in his forties or fifties who had recovered from COVID-19. The chain recombines TRBV3-1 (or the pseudogene TRBV3-2) with TRBJ1-6, with 9 bases fitting TRBD1. The CDR3 sequence is CASSQAGQGYNSPLHF. Written as DNA, the CDR3 is TGTGCCAGCAGCCAGGCCGGACAGGGGTACAATTCACCCCTCCACTTT.